The following is a T cell receptor beta chain sequence with its context. Its target is not known. The junction shows a germline mismatch at one end, possibly a read error. The sample is drawn from a study of long-term antiretroviral therapy in people with HIV. At the level of the study: The earliest samples came about a decade before the 2015 immediate-ART recommendation. Study conclusions and caveats: Diversity increased after ART yet remained lower than in transplant donor controls. The range of CDR3 lengths in HIV repertoires proved narrower than that found in controls.

The length of the CDR3 is 14 residues. The germline CDR1 and CDR2 sequences are MDHEN and SYDVKM. An immunoSEQ assay, version v3.0, was performed at survey level. For each individual sample, sequencing targeted about 40,000-55,000 T-cell genomes. TCRdb's copy holds only in-frame clones and misses some; the assay was immunoSEQ multiplex PCR. The sample lists 30,000 to 35,000 clones, around 79% occurring once. The sequencing here drew on unsorted PBMCs, taken 1.9 years after starting antiretroviral therapy. This clonotype was obtained from a man younger than 35 with HIV. This sequence joins TRBV28 and TRBJ1-6; the D is unclear. CDR3 in DNA: TGTGCCAGCACTTTAAAACCGCAGAGGTCACCCCTCCACTTT. Translation: CASTLKPQRSPLHF.